This T cell receptor beta chain was captured by sequencing in a study of early T cells in non-severe SARS-CoV-2 infection. Turning to the study itself: Bulk RNA from unsorted whole blood was sequenced; chains were unpaired.

Study-level results: VDJdb matching, biased toward anti-spike CD8 responses, missed private and CD4 specificities.

This clonotype was observed a handful of times. No antigen is known for it. From germline, CDR1 is MGHRA and CDR2 YSYEKL. The CDR3 loop spans 15 amino acids. V lost 5 bases and J lost 0, with 13 bases in between. Unique molecular identifiers tagged individual cDNA molecules. TCRdb reprocessed the 5' RACE reads with MiXCR, giving one entry per CDR3 protein. The sample holds some 66,000 distinct CDR3 sequences, approximately 13% seen once. Sequencing used whole blood. The receptor's source is an adult who was a healthcare worker with PCR-confirmed SARS-CoV-2 infection or an uninfected control (not recorded which). V and J are TRBV4-1 and TRBJ1-1, with D uncertain. CDR3 residues: CASSGLERLNTEAFF. CDR3 nucleotides: TGCGCCAGCAGCGGCTTGGAGCGCTTGAACACTGAAGCTTTCTTT.